What follows are 18 T cell receptor beta chains derived from one specimen sequenced in a study of cytomegalovirus exposure and HLA in healthy donors. Primers for the PCR totalled 60 Vbeta and 13 Jbeta. The repertoire was sequenced with immunoSEQ multiplex PCR; TCRdb's copy has only in-frame clones and lacks some. The sample totals more than 65,000 clones. The source material was PBMCs. Every receptor here comes from a man aged 40-50 years in good health and CMV-seronegative.

The chain couples TRBV5-1 to TRBJ2-1; 9 bases fit TRBD2. The germline V gene encodes CDR1 SGHRS and CDR2 YFSETQ. The CDR3 spans 16 residues. V shed 3 bases and J 6 bases; nucleotides not matched to a gene: 10. This chain's CDR3 is CASSSGGSGGINEQFF. The CDR3 DNA follows: TGCGCCAGCAGCTCTGGTGGAAGCGGGGGGATCAATGAGCAGTTCTTC.

The rearrangement links TRBV29-1 to TRBJ1-4; TRBD1 is a possible D gene (5 bases). This CDR3 region has 15 residues. V gave up 6 bases and J gave up 8 bases, with 22 bases separating them. The germline gives CDR1 SQVTM, CDR2 ANQGSEA. The CDR3 nucleotides are TGCAGCGTGTTACGACAGTCTCTGGATCGGGAAAAACTGTTTTTT. The encoded protein is CSVLRQSLDREKLFF.

The gene calls are TRBV27 and TRBJ2-5; D is perhaps TRBD1 (6 bases). Germline V gives CDR1 MNHEY, CDR2 SMNVEV (reference sequence). Trimming removed 5 bases at V and 0 bases at J, with 13 bases between. The CDR3 is made up of 15 amino acids. This chain's CDR3 is CASSPQGHYQETQYF. DNA for the CDR3: TGTGCCAGCAGTCCACAGGGTCACTACCAAGAGACCCAGTACTTC.

This chain uses TRBV6-4 with TRBJ1-2, with TRBD1 identical over 10 bases. With V trimmed by 7 bases and J by 8 bases, 13 bases remained unmatched. Germline values: CDR1 MRHNA, CDR2 SNTAGT. The CDR3 has 15 amino acids. This CDR3 reads CASTSPPGQGLGYTF. As DNA, the CDR3 is TGTGCCAGCACCTCTCCCCCGGGACAGGGGTTGGGCTACACCTTC.

V is TRBV9 and J is TRBJ2-1; 7 nucleotides match TRBD1. The V and J ends lost 5 bases and 0 bases, in that order; junction bases with no gene match: 5. The CDR3 covers 15 residues. Germline V gene sequence: CDR1 SGDLS, CDR2 YYNGEE. The CDR3, as DNA: TGTGCCAGCAGTTCGACAGGGAGCTCCTACAATGAGCAGTTCTTC. As protein: CASSSTGSSYNEQFF.

The genes are TRBV5-4 and TRBJ1-1; 7 positions match TRBD1. Germline CDR1 reads SGHNT; CDR2 reads YYREEE (reference sequence). CDR3 length: 14 residues. After removal of 4 bases from V and 4 bases from J, the junction contained 7 bases not matched to a gene. DNA of the CDR3: TGTGCCAGCAGCGCACAGGGGTGGCTCACTGAAGCTTTCTTT. It translates to CASSAQGWLTEAFF.

The chain has TRBV5-3 and TRBJ2-1; 10 nucleotides align to TRBD2. TRBV5-3 has ORF status, its function being uncertain. After removal of 4 bases from V and 6 bases from J, the junction contained 10 bases not matched to a gene. The CDR3 sequence is 16 residues long. CDR3 sequence reads: CARSLGASGGLNEQFF. DNA for the CDR3: TGTGCCAGAAGCCTGGGGGCTAGCGGGGGCCTCAATGAGCAGTTCTTC.

The chain joins TRBV18 to TRBJ1-5; possibly TRBD1 for D (6 bases). With 10 bases removed from V and 1 base from J, the gap between germline ends came to 29 bases. Germline CDR1 is KGHSH and CDR2 is LQKENI. The CDR3 has 19 amino acids. The CDR3: CANYPGHSTGNMSNQPQHF. The CDR3 DNA reads TGTGCCAACTATCCCGGTCACTCCACAGGGAATATGAGCAATCAGCCCCAGCATTTT. The entire variable domain, with the rest obtained from reference TRBV18 and TRBJ1-5, is as follows: NAGVMQNPRHLVRRRGQEARLRCSPMKGHSHVYWYRQLPEEGLKFMVYLQKENIIDESGMPKERFSAEFPKEGPSILRIQQVVRGDSAAYFCANYPGHSTGNMSNQPQHFGDGTRLSIL.

The chain recombines TRBV7-2 with TRBJ2-3; 11 bases match TRBD2. The germline V gene encodes CDR1 SGHTA and CDR2 FQGNSA. The trim removed 3 bases at V and 1 base at J, leaving 6 bases unmatched. The CDR3 is 17 amino acids. The CDR3 DNA follows: TGTGCCAGCAGCTTTAGCGGGGGGGCGGGTGGCACAGATACGCAGTATTTT. As protein: CASSFSGGAGGTDTQYF.

The rearrangement links TRBV29-1 to TRBJ2-1; the match to TRBD1 covers 11 bases. V was pared by 6 bases and J by 5 bases, with 6 bases of the junction left unmatched. The CDR3 is 14 residues long. CDR1 SQVTM and CDR2 ANQGSEA come from the germline V gene. In DNA, the CDR3 is TGCAGCGTGGCCCGGGACAGGGGGGACAATGAGCAGTTCTTC. It yields the protein CSVARDRGDNEQFF.

Remarks on this clone: This CDR3 is also generated by other DNA sequences in the sample. The chain combines TRBV6-5 with TRBJ2-7; 7 bases fit TRBD2. The CDR3 is 15 residues long. The germline V gene has CDR1 MNHEY and CDR2 SVGAGI. The J segment lost 5 bases and the V segment lost 10 bases, leaving 17 bases of the junction unmatched. The CDR3 sequence: CATGRRGMGGDEQYF. The CDR3 DNA sequence: TGTGCCACCGGTCGGCGGGGTATGGGAGGGGACGAGCAGTACTTC.

The chain is built from TRBV18 and TRBJ2-7, with TRBD2 matching 14 bases. Germline values: CDR1 KGHSH, CDR2 LQKENI. The CDR3 is 16 amino acids. V lost 4 bases and J lost 9; bases outside the gene matches: 11. Written as DNA, the CDR3 is TGTGCCAGCTCACTAGGGACTAGCGGGGGCCCCCCCCGGCAGTACTTC. This encodes CASSLGTSGGPPRQYF.

The chain links TRBV9 to TRBJ2-1, with D possibly TRBD2 on 5 matching bases. Germline V gene data show CDR1 as SGDLS and CDR2 as YYNGEE. This CDR3 contains 14 residues. The ends were cut back, 4 bases at V and 3 bases at J, with 11 bases in the middle. CDR3 nucleotides: TGTGCCAGCAGCTCGGGAATCCTCTACAATGAGCAGTTCTTC. As protein: CASSSGILYNEQFF.

This chain uses TRBV2 with TRBJ2-3; 10 nucleotides match TRBD2. The CDR3 contains 20 residues. J lost 0 bases, V lost 3 bases, and 15 bases had no gene match. Germline CDR1 SNHLY, CDR2 FYNNEI. The CDR3 spells CASSDYPGASGGPSTDTQYF. The CDR3 coding sequence is TGTGCCAGCAGTGATTATCCGGGGGCTAGCGGGGGACCCAGCACAGATACGCAGTATTTT.

The chain employs TRBV7-6 and TRBJ2-2; no definite D call. CDR3 size: 13 residues. V gave up 5 bases and J gave up 0 bases, with 4 bases separating them. Per the germline V gene, CDR1 is SGHVS and CDR2 is FNYEAQ. The CDR3 nucleotides are TGTGCCAGCAGCGTTACGAACACCGGGGAGCTGTTTTTT. Amino acids: CASSVTNTGELFF.

V usage is TRBV6-1 and J usage is TRBJ1-3; the D gene is possibly TRBD1 (6 bases). The germline V and J ends were trimmed by 1 base and 2 bases, with 9 bases remaining between them. Germline lookup yields CDR1 MNHNS and CDR2 SASEGT. The CDR3 loop spans 15 amino acids. CDR3 bases: TGTGCCAGCAGTGAAGGAGCAGGGGCTGGAAACACCATATATTTT. Translated: CASSEGAGAGNTIYF.

This chain connects TRBV19 to TRBJ2-7; possible D gene TRBD1, 6 bases. Deletions cut 5 bases from V and 2 bases from J, with 10 bases between. There are 13 residues in the CDR3. Germline V gene data show CDR1 as LNHDA and CDR2 as SQIVND (reference sequence). The CDR3 spells CASSQDSTYEQYF. In nucleotides, the CDR3 is TGTGCCAGTAGTCAGGACAGTACCTACGAGCAGTACTTC.

Considering frequency, this clone is medium-sized (0.01 to 0.1%). The genes are TRBV19 and TRBJ1-2; the D is unclear. Germline values: CDR1 LNHDA, CDR2 SQIVND (reference sequence). The CDR3 runs to 10 residues. V was pared by 5 bases and J by 8 bases, with 6 bases between. CDR3 in DNA: TGTGCCAGTAGTGCCTACGGCTACACCTTC. This codes for CASSAYGYTF.